These T cell receptor beta chains were read from a single sample in a study of T cell responses to AZD1222 COVID-19 vaccine. TCRdb's copy holds only in-frame clones and misses some; the assay was immunoSEQ multiplex PCR. Of some 110,000 clones in the sample, about 90% were seen once. The source was peripheral blood, collected on day 0 of AZD1222 vaccination. The receptors were sampled from an adult in good health. Both conserved end residues are part of each CDR3. Fields, in order: V gene, J gene, clone size, D gene, CDR3 DNA, CDR3 protein. The D gene is left open where the match is weak. Clone size is given for some rows only: seen once, a few or many times, or a class if the clone is expanded.

v_gene: TRBV2
j_gene: TRBJ2-1
abundance: -
d_gene: TRBD2
CDR3nt: TGTGCCAGCCGCGTATTAGCGGGGGCATTGGATGAGCAGTTCTTC
CDR3aa: CASRVLAGALDEQFF

v_gene: TRBV27
j_gene: TRBJ2-1
abundance: -
d_gene: TRBD1
CDR3nt: TGTGCCAGCAGGTGGACAGGGGCATACAATGAGCAGTTCTTC
CDR3aa: CASRWTGAYNEQFF

v_gene: TRBV5-1
j_gene: TRBJ1-6
abundance: -
d_gene: TRBD1
CDR3nt: TGCGCCAGCCGAGAAAGGGACAGGGACCAGTCACCCCTCCACTTT
CDR3aa: CASRERDRDQSPLHF

v_gene: TRBV3-1/TRBV3-2
j_gene: TRBJ1-2
abundance: -
d_gene: -
CDR3nt: TGTGCCAGCAGAAGGGGGAATGGGGATGGCTACACCTTC
CDR3aa: CASRRGNGDGYTF

v_gene: TRBV27
j_gene: TRBJ1-5
abundance: once
d_gene: -
CDR3nt: TGTGCCAGCAGAGGACAGTTGTATAGCAATCAGCCCCAGCATTTT
CDR3aa: CASRGQLYSNQPQHF

v_gene: TRBV10-3
j_gene: TRBJ1-2
abundance: -
d_gene: -
CDR3nt: TGTGCCATCAGTCAACAGGGTGGCGGCTACACCTTC
CDR3aa: CAISQQGGGYTF

v_gene: TRBV6-5
j_gene: TRBJ1-1
abundance: -
d_gene: TRBD1
CDR3nt: TGTGCCACAGGGGGGGGCATGAACACTGAAGCTTTCTTT
CDR3aa: CATGGGMNTEAFF

v_gene: TRBV5-6
j_gene: TRBJ1-2
abundance: -
d_gene: -
CDR3nt: TGTGCCAGCAGCTTCCGGACAGTCTATGGCTACACCTTC
CDR3aa: CASSFRTVYGYTF

v_gene: TRBV18
j_gene: TRBJ2-2
abundance: -
d_gene: -
CDR3nt: TGTGCCAGCTCACCAACGGGCTCTAACACCGGGGAGCTGTTTTTT
CDR3aa: CASSPTGSNTGELFF

v_gene: TRBV29-1
j_gene: TRBJ1-2
abundance: -
d_gene: -
CDR3nt: TGCAGCGTTCCCTTCCAACAGGGCTTCTATGGCTACACCTTC
CDR3aa: CSVPFQQGFYGYTF

v_gene: TRBV10-2
j_gene: TRBJ1-2
abundance: -
d_gene: -
CDR3nt: TGCGCCAGCAGTGAGTCAGGGGGGAAGTATGGCTACACCTTC
CDR3aa: CASSESGGKYGYTF

v_gene: TRBV18
j_gene: TRBJ1-2
abundance: -
d_gene: -
CDR3nt: TGTGCCAGCTCACCAGAGGGGAACTATGGCTACACCTTC
CDR3aa: CASSPEGNYGYTF

v_gene: TRBV7-9
j_gene: TRBJ2-1
abundance: -
d_gene: TRBD2
CDR3nt: TGTGCCAGCAGCCCCCCCGAGGTAGCGGGAGAAGGAAGACGTGAGCAGTTCTTC
CDR3aa: CASSPPEVAGEGRREQFF

v_gene: TRBV14
j_gene: TRBJ2-2
abundance: -
d_gene: TRBD1
CDR3nt: TGTGCCAGCAGCCTATGGACAGGGGCAGAAACCGGGGAGCTGTTTTTT
CDR3aa: CASSLWTGAETGELFF

v_gene: TRBV2
j_gene: TRBJ1-3
abundance: -
d_gene: -
CDR3nt: TGTGCCAGCAAGGGGACAAGAGGAAACACCATATATTTT
CDR3aa: CASKGTRGNTIYF

v_gene: TRBV6-5
j_gene: TRBJ1-1
abundance: -
d_gene: -
CDR3nt: TGTGCCAGCAGCTTTACCACGGTGAACACTGAAGCTTTCTTT
CDR3aa: CASSFTTVNTEAFF

v_gene: TRBV23-1
j_gene: TRBJ2-7
abundance: -
d_gene: -
CDR3nt: TGCGCCAGCAGTCGAGGTTTCTACGAGCAGTACTTC
CDR3aa: CASSRGFYEQYF

v_gene: TRBV7-3
j_gene: TRBJ2-7
abundance: -
d_gene: -
CDR3nt: TGTGCCAGCAGCTTAACCCGACCGGGACCGAAATACGAGCAGTACTTC
CDR3aa: CASSLTRPGPKYEQYF

v_gene: TRBV6-1
j_gene: TRBJ1-2
abundance: few
d_gene: TRBD1
CDR3nt: TGTGCCAGCAGTGAACAGGGGGCGATCTATGGCTACACCTTC
CDR3aa: CASSEQGAIYGYTF

v_gene: TRBV9
j_gene: TRBJ1-6
abundance: -
d_gene: -
CDR3nt: TGTGCCAGCAGCGCGGGGGGTTCACCCCTCCACTTT
CDR3aa: CASSAGGSPLHF

v_gene: TRBV30
j_gene: TRBJ1-2
abundance: few
d_gene: TRBD1
CDR3nt: TGTGCCTGGAGCCGGGACAGGGGGCTGGGCTATGGCTACACCTTC
CDR3aa: CAWSRDRGLGYGYTF

v_gene: TRBV6-2/TRBV6-3
j_gene: TRBJ2-5
abundance: -
d_gene: -
CDR3nt: TGTGCCAGCAGTTACAAAGGCCGCGAGACCCAGTACTTC
CDR3aa: CASSYKGRETQYF

v_gene: TRBV28
j_gene: TRBJ2-7
abundance: -
d_gene: -
CDR3nt: TGTGCCACCGCTGACGGAGGACAAACCTACGAGCAGTACTTC
CDR3aa: CATADGGQTYEQYF

v_gene: TRBV11-2
j_gene: TRBJ1-3
abundance: -
d_gene: -
CDR3nt: TGTGCCAGCAGCCCTGACTACTCTGGAAACACCATATATTTT
CDR3aa: CASSPDYSGNTIYF

v_gene: TRBV28
j_gene: TRBJ2-5
abundance: -
d_gene: -
CDR3nt: TGTGCCAGCAGCGTCACGTGGGGGTCACTCCAAGAGACCCAGTACTTC
CDR3aa: CASSVTWGSLQETQYF

v_gene: TRBV5-5
j_gene: TRBJ1-3
abundance: -
d_gene: TRBD1
CDR3nt: TGTGCCAGCAGCCACCGGGACAGGGCCTCTGAAAACACCATATATTTT
CDR3aa: CASSHRDRASENTIYF

v_gene: TRBV3-1/TRBV3-2
j_gene: TRBJ2-1
abundance: -
d_gene: -
CDR3nt: TGTGCCAGCAGCCCCCTGGGTGGGTACAATGAGCAGTTCTTC
CDR3aa: CASSPLGGYNEQFF

v_gene: TRBV5-8
j_gene: TRBJ1-6
abundance: once
d_gene: -
CDR3nt: TGTGCCAGCAGCTGGACAACACCTAATTCACCCCTCCACTTT
CDR3aa: CASSWTTPNSPLHF

v_gene: TRBV19
j_gene: TRBJ2-7
abundance: -
d_gene: -
CDR3nt: TGTGCCAGTAGTCCGGGCCCTCCCATGGGCGAGCAGTACTTC
CDR3aa: CASSPGPPMGEQYF

v_gene: TRBV6-2/TRBV6-3
j_gene: TRBJ2-2
abundance: few
d_gene: TRBD2
CDR3nt: TGTGCCAGCAGTTACTCAGCGGGAGGGGAGCTGTTTTTT
CDR3aa: CASSYSAGGELFF

v_gene: TRBV3-1/TRBV3-2
j_gene: TRBJ2-1
abundance: -
d_gene: TRBD1
CDR3nt: TGTGCCAGCAGTAACCCGGGACAGGTGATCAATGAGCAGTTCTTC
CDR3aa: CASSNPGQVINEQFF

v_gene: TRBV18
j_gene: TRBJ1-1
abundance: -
d_gene: TRBD1
CDR3nt: TGTGCCAGCGCACAGGGGGATAACACTGAAGCTTTCTTT
CDR3aa: CASAQGDNTEAFF

v_gene: TRBV27
j_gene: TRBJ1-1
abundance: -
d_gene: -
CDR3nt: TGTGCCAGCAGTTTATCCCCGGGGCTACCTGAAGCTTTCTTT
CDR3aa: CASSLSPGLPEAFF

v_gene: TRBV13
j_gene: TRBJ1-2
abundance: -
d_gene: -
CDR3nt: TGTGCCAGCAGCTTAGAGATATATGGCTACACCTTC
CDR3aa: CASSLEIYGYTF

v_gene: TRBV3-1/TRBV3-2
j_gene: TRBJ2-7
abundance: -
d_gene: -
CDR3nt: TGTGCCAGCAGCCAAGTAGGTCCCTACGAGCAGTACTTC
CDR3aa: CASSQVGPYEQYF

v_gene: TRBV27
j_gene: TRBJ1-4
abundance: -
d_gene: -
CDR3nt: TGTGCCAGCAGGGGGGGCAGGGGCGCTGAAAAACTGTTTTTT
CDR3aa: CASRGGRGAEKLFF

v_gene: TRBV24-1
j_gene: TRBJ1-2
abundance: -
d_gene: TRBD1
CDR3nt: TGTGCCACCAGTGATCAGGGGGACCTAGGAGGCTACACCTTC
CDR3aa: CATSDQGDLGGYTF

v_gene: TRBV6-5
j_gene: TRBJ2-1
abundance: -
d_gene: TRBD2
CDR3nt: TGTGCCAGCAGTACAGCGGGAGAGGGGTACAATGAGCAGTTCTTC
CDR3aa: CASSTAGEGYNEQFF

v_gene: TRBV5-8
j_gene: TRBJ2-7
abundance: once
d_gene: TRBD1
CDR3nt: TGTGCCAGCAGCTTGGGGGACAGCTCCTACGAGCAGTACTTC
CDR3aa: CASSLGDSSYEQYF

v_gene: TRBV10-3
j_gene: TRBJ2-7
abundance: -
d_gene: TRBD1
CDR3nt: TGTGCCATCAGTAGACAGGGGATGGGGGACGAGCAGTACTTC
CDR3aa: CAISRQGMGDEQYF

v_gene: TRBV28
j_gene: TRBJ2-5
abundance: -
d_gene: -
CDR3nt: TGTGCCAGCAGTTCAGGGCCCCAAGAGACCCAGTACTTC
CDR3aa: CASSSGPQETQYF

v_gene: TRBV27
j_gene: TRBJ2-7
abundance: -
d_gene: TRBD1
CDR3nt: TGTGCCAGCAGTCCGCGGGGACAGGGGTACGAGCAGTACTTC
CDR3aa: CASSPRGQGYEQYF

v_gene: TRBV19
j_gene: TRBJ1-6
abundance: -
d_gene: -
CDR3nt: TGTGCCAGTAGTACCGGGACACTCGACGGTTCACCCCTCCACTTT
CDR3aa: CASSTGTLDGSPLHF

v_gene: TRBV6-1
j_gene: TRBJ1-6
abundance: -
d_gene: -
CDR3nt: TGTGCCAGCAGTGAAGCGACCGGGTCAAGCTCCTATAATTCACCCCTCCACTTT
CDR3aa: CASSEATGSSSYNSPLHF

v_gene: TRBV2
j_gene: TRBJ1-2
abundance: -
d_gene: -
CDR3nt: TGTGCCAGCGGAGACAGCTATGGCTACACCTTC
CDR3aa: CASGDSYGYTF

v_gene: TRBV19
j_gene: TRBJ1-1
abundance: -
d_gene: -
CDR3nt: TGTGCCAGTAGTATAGATGTTCAGGGCACTGAAGCTTTCTTT
CDR3aa: CASSIDVQGTEAFF

v_gene: TRBV12-3/TRBV12-4
j_gene: TRBJ2-6
abundance: -
d_gene: -
CDR3nt: TGTGCCAGCACTGTGGGGGCCAACGTCCTGACTTTC
CDR3aa: CASTVGANVLTF

v_gene: TRBV4-2
j_gene: TRBJ2-3
abundance: -
d_gene: TRBD1
CDR3nt: TGTGCCAGCAGCCAATCACGGACAGGGTTTAAGACAGATACGCAGTATTTT
CDR3aa: CASSQSRTGFKTDTQYF

v_gene: TRBV18
j_gene: TRBJ2-5
abundance: -
d_gene: -
CDR3nt: TGTGCCAGCTCACCACCGGGACTCCAAGAGACCCAGTACTTC
CDR3aa: CASSPPGLQETQYF

v_gene: TRBV2
j_gene: TRBJ2-3
abundance: -
d_gene: TRBD2
CDR3nt: TGTGCCAGCAGCCCGGCTAGCGGGGGGGCTAAGCAGTATTTT
CDR3aa: CASSPASGGAKQYF

v_gene: TRBV6-1
j_gene: TRBJ1-2
abundance: -
d_gene: -
CDR3nt: TGTGCCAGCAGTGAAGGGAGCTATGGCTACACCTTC
CDR3aa: CASSEGSYGYTF

v_gene: TRBV15
j_gene: TRBJ2-1
abundance: -
d_gene: -
CDR3nt: TGTGCCACCAGCAGAGCCTGGGTAAATGAGCAGTTCTTC
CDR3aa: CATSRAWVNEQFF

v_gene: TRBV30
j_gene: TRBJ1-5
abundance: -
d_gene: -
CDR3nt: TGTGCCTGGAGCCCGAGTAATCAGCCCCAGCATTTT
CDR3aa: CAWSPSNQPQHF

v_gene: TRBV19
j_gene: TRBJ1-2
abundance: few
d_gene: -
CDR3nt: TGTGCCAGCAACGCCCCGGTCTATGGCTACACCTTC
CDR3aa: CASNAPVYGYTF